This TCR beta chain originates from a study of blood T cell repertoires in COVID-19. Study at large: The cDNA or gDNA used as material had been derived from T cells, B-cell-depleted T cells, or PBMCs.

V lost 6 bases and J 6 bases, leaving 21 bases between the germline ends. In germline, CDR1 is SGHDT, CDR2 YYEEEE. The CDR3 spans 15 residues. Generated by immunoSEQ multiplex PCR, the TCRdb table keeps only in-frame clones and is missing some. The table lists 50,000 or so clones, approximately 90% of them singletons, with roughly 9.7% in the top ten. The rearrangement joins TRBV5-6 to TRBJ1-1; D remains unclear. The sequence came from a woman over 75 with acute or convalescent COVID-19. Sample: peripheral blood. In DNA form, the CDR3 reads TGTGCCAGCACCAGACAAGATACCTCGTGGTCTGAAGCTTTCTTT. Amino acids: CASTRQDTSWSEAFF.